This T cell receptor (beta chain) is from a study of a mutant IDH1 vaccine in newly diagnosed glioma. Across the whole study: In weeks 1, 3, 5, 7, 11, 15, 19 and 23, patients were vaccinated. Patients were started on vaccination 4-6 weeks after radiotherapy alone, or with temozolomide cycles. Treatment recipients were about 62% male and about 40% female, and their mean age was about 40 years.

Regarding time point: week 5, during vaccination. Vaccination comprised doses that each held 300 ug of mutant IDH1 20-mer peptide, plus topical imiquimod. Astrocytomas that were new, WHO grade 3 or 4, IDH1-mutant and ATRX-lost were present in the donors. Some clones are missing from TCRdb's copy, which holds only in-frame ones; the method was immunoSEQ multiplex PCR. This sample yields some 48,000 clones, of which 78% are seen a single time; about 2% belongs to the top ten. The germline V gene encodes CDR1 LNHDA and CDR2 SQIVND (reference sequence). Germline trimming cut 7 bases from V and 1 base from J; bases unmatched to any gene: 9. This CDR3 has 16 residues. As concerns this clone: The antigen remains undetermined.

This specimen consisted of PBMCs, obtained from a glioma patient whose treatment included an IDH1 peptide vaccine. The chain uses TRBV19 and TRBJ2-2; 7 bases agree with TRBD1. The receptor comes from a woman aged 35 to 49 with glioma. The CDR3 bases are TGTGCCAGTAATCCCGAGGGACAGAGGAACACCGGGGAGCTGTTTTTT. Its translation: CASNPEGQRNTGELFF. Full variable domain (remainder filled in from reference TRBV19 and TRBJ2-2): DGGITQSPKYLFRKEGQNVTLSCEQNLNHDAMYWYRQDPGQGLRLIYYSQIVNDFQKGDIAEGYSVSREKKESFPLTVTSAQKNPTAFYLCASNPEGQRNTGELFFGEGSRLTVL.